The 23 T cell receptor beta chains listed next were all sequenced from one sample in a study of human T cells and chemical hapten exposure. Time point given: pre-sensitization, week 0. Treatment reported: therapeutic diphenylcyclopropenone sensitization with weekly scalp DPC. TCRdb re-called the RACE reads through MiXCR, storing one row per CDR3 protein. The repertoire holds 270,000 or so distinct CDR3 sequences, with about 7.7% as singletons. The sequencing used whole blood, collected in connection with sensitization to the hapten diphenylcyclopropenone (DPC). The receptor source for this set is a man aged 18 to 30 with alopecia areata. Some clones in this sample may be carry-over from other donors' samples.

This clonotype was counted ten times or more. The chain is built from TRBV5-1 and TRBJ2-1; the match to TRBD2 covers 8 bases. The CDR3 runs to 15 residues. Germline V gives CDR1 SGHRS, CDR2 YFSETQ. Trimming cost V 0 bases and J 5 bases; bases outside gene matches: 4. CDR3 coding DNA: TGCGCCAGCAGCTTGGACAGCGGGGGCGACAATGAGCAGTTCTTC. Protein: CASSLDSGGDNEQFF.

The table lists this clonotype with many counts. V and J are TRBV7-9 and TRBJ2-1; D is ambiguous. V lost 1 base and J 7 bases, leaving 14 bases between the germline ends. Germline V gene sequence: CDR1 SEHNR, CDR2 FQNEAQ (reference sequence). The CDR3 is made up of 15 amino acids. The CDR3 is CASSLGQDHMNEQFF. CDR3 DNA: TGTGCCAGCAGCTTAGGCCAGGACCACATGAATGAGCAGTTCTTC.

The chain joins TRBV6-6 to TRBJ1-5; maybe TRBD1 (5 bases). V lost 7 bases, J lost 1 base, and 11 bases lay in between. Germline V gene sequence: CDR1 MNHNY, CDR2 SVGAGI (reference sequence). This CDR3 has 14 residues. The CDR3 sequence is CASNTRDSNQPQHF. In DNA form, the CDR3 reads TGTGCCAGCAATACCCGGGACAGCAATCAGCCCCAGCATTTT.

The V and J genes are TRBV12-3 or TRBV12-4 and TRBJ2-6; D is possibly TRBD1 or TRBD2 (6 bases each). The CDR3 sequence is 17 residues long. V was cut by 4 bases and J by 2 bases, with 15 bases left in between. The CDR3: CASSWSGAHTGANVLTF. CDR3 coding DNA: TGTGCCAGCAGTTGGTCGGGGGCCCATACTGGGGCCAACGTCCTGACTTTC.

There are many counts of this clonotype. This rearrangement joins TRBV20-1 to TRBJ1-5, with TRBD1 matching 10 bases. Germline V CDR1 and CDR2: DFQATT, SNEGSKA (reference sequence). The CDR3 length is 17 residues. V trimming: 3 bases; J trimming: 1 base; junction bases outside the gene matches: 9. CDR3: CSASPGTGVRSNQPQHF. For the CDR3, the DNA is TGCAGTGCTAGCCCCGGGACAGGGGTTCGGAGCAATCAGCCCCAGCATTTT.

The sample holds many counts of this clonotype. The chain employs TRBV5-1 and TRBJ2-7; no definite D call. With 0 bases removed from V and 2 bases from J, the gap between germline ends came to 12 bases. The germline V gene encodes CDR1 SGHRS and CDR2 YFSETQ. The CDR3 extends over 15 amino acids. Here the CDR3 DNA reads TGCGCCAGCAGCTTGGAATCGGCGAAAACCTACGAGCAGTACTTC. Translation gives CASSLESAKTYEQYF.

This clonotype turned up a few times. The chain employs TRBV6-5 and TRBJ1-1, with a tentative D call TRBD1 (5 bases). V lost 2 bases and J lost 5, with 12 bases in between. The CDR3 loop spans 14 amino acids. Germline V gene data show CDR1 as MNHEY and CDR2 as SVGAGI. This chain's CDR3 is CASSYGEGVTEAFF. CDR3 DNA: TGTGCCAGCAGTTACGGGGAAGGGGTAACTGAAGCTTTCTTT.

The sample holds a few counts of this clonotype. This rearrangement joins TRBV6-5 to TRBJ2-5; TRBD2 matches at 8 bases. CDR1 is MNHEY and CDR2 is SVGAGI in the germline V gene. The CDR3 runs 15 residues. The J segment lost 5 bases and the V segment lost 2 bases, leaving 7 bases of the junction unmatched. This CDR3 reads CASSYSPASGETQYF. The CDR3 nucleotides are TGTGCCAGCAGTTACAGCCCGGCTAGCGGGGAGACCCAGTACTTC.

This clonotype was detected ten times or more. The V call is TRBV7-9, the J call TRBJ1-1; D gene ambiguous. Trimming removed 6 bases from V and 5 bases from J, with 4 bases in between. The CDR3 is 10 amino acids. Germline V gives CDR1 SEHNR, CDR2 FQNEAQ (reference sequence). The CDR3 protein is CASSRTEAFF. For the CDR3, the DNA is TGTGCCAGCAGTCGTACTGAAGCTTTCTTT.

This chain joins TRBV20-1 and TRBJ2-1; 12 bases line up with TRBD2. The CDR3 sequence is 15 residues long. The germline gives CDR1 DFQATT, CDR2 SNEGSKA (reference sequence). V lost 1 base to trimming and J lost 10 bases; unmatched junction nucleotides: 8. CDR3 bases: TGCAGTGCTAGAGGACTAGCGGGGGTGTCCAGCGAGCAGTTCTTC. Translated: CSARGLAGVSSEQFF.

This clonotype was observed a few times. V usage is TRBV11-1 and J usage is TRBJ2-3, with TRBD2 matching over 11 bases. V was pared by 5 bases and J by 0 bases, with 7 bases of the junction left unmatched. The CDR3 sequence is 17 residues long. Germline V gene data show CDR1 as SGHAT and CDR2 as FQDESV (reference sequence). CDR3 in DNA: TGTGCCAGCAGCGGCCTGGGACTAGCGGATAGCACAGATACGCAGTATTTT. Its protein is CASSGLGLADSTDTQYF.

The chain is built from TRBV6-5 and TRBJ2-1; a possible D gene is TRBD1 (6 bases). The germline gives CDR1 MNHEY, CDR2 SVGAGI. The CDR3 is 13 residues long. V was clipped by 6 bases and J by 8 bases, with 14 bases between them. CDR3 region: CASRPNNRDEQFF. The CDR3 DNA reads as TGTGCCAGCAGGCCTAACAACAGGGATGAGCAGTTCTTC.

This clonotype has more than one count but fewer than ten. The CDR3 region is CASSPAGYQKETQYF. As DNA, the CDR3 is TGTGCCAGCAGTCCCGCGGGGTATCAAAAAGAGACCCAGTACTTC. The V gene is TRBV12-3 or TRBV12-4, the J gene TRBJ2-5; D perhaps matches TRBD2 (6 bases). With 5 bases removed from V and 3 bases from J, the gap between germline ends came to 16 bases. The CDR3 has 15 residues.

The genes are TRBV4-3 and TRBJ2-1, with 7 bases fitting TRBD2. J was trimmed by 7 bases and V by 0 bases; bases with no gene match: 15. The CDR3 runs to 18 residues. Germline assignment: CDR1 LGHNA and CDR2 YSLEER. CDR3 bases: TGCGCCAGCAGCCAAGATCCCGTTTCAAGCGGGGAAAGTAATGAGCAGTTCTTC. It codes for CASSQDPVSSGESNEQFF.

At least ten counts were recorded for this clonotype. The chain joins TRBV9 to TRBJ1-3, with D unclear. The CDR3 is 16 residues long. Germline values: CDR1 SGDLS, CDR2 YYNGEE. V lost 0 bases to trimming and J lost 0 bases, with 10 bases between them. Written as DNA, the CDR3 is TGTGCCAGCAGCGTAGGCGGGTCTTACTCTGGAAACACCATATATTTT. Residues: CASSVGGSYSGNTIYF. Complete variable domain (other parts from reference TRBV9 and TRBJ1-3): DSGVTQTPKHLITATGQRVTLRCSPRSGDLSVYWYQQSLDQGLQFLIQYYNGEERAKGNILERFSAQQFPDLHSELNLSSLELGDSALYFCASSVGGSYSGNTIYFGEGSWLTVV.

This clonotype showed up just once. The chain has TRBV4-1 and TRBJ1-2; D gene uncertain. Germline loops: CDR1 MGHRA, CDR2 YSYEKL. V was cut by 1 base and J by 4 bases, with 13 bases left in between. The CDR3 consists of 15 residues. CDR3 sequence reads: CASSQVAGGGYGYTF. CDR3 DNA: TGCGCCAGCAGCCAAGTCGCGGGAGGAGGCTATGGCTACACCTTC.

The chain carries TRBV29-1 and TRBJ2-2; 7 bases line up with TRBD1. V shed 7 bases, J shed 5 bases, and the junction held 7 bases outside the gene matches. CDR3 length equals 13 residues. The germline V gene encodes CDR1 SQVTM and CDR2 ANQGSEA. The CDR3 spells CSALTGRTGELFF. In nucleotides, the CDR3 is TGCAGCGCCCTGACAGGGCGGACCGGGGAGCTGTTTTTT.

The J gene is TRBJ2-2, the V gene TRBV25-1; D call uncertain. This CDR3 region has 14 residues. Germline values: CDR1 MGHDK, CDR2 SYGVNS. Between the trimmed V and J ends, which lost 5 bases and 1 base, there was a span of 8 bases. The CDR3 sequence: CASSHRQNTGELFF. The DNA of the CDR3 is TGTGCCAGCAGTCACAGACAGAACACCGGGGAGCTGTTTTTT.

This clonotype turned up a few times. V gene TRBV4-1 combines with J gene TRBJ2-1; the D is unclear. V was pared by 2 bases and J by 10 bases, with 12 bases between. Germline V gene data show CDR1 as MGHRA and CDR2 as YSYEKL. The CDR3 totals 13 residues. The CDR3 region is CASSQTSIGEQFF. The DNA for the CDR3 is TGCGCCAGCAGCCAAACCTCCATCGGGGAGCAGTTCTTC.

This rearrangement joins TRBV10-3 to TRBJ2-6, with a weak D call TRBD1 (5 bases). Per the germline V gene, CDR1 is ENHRY and CDR2 is SYGVKD. V shed 2 bases and J shed 3 bases, with 11 bases lying between them. The CDR3 consists of 16 residues. CDR3 coding DNA: TGTGCCATCAGTGAGACGGCAGGGTTTGGGGCCAACGTCCTGACTTTC. Translation: CAISETAGFGANVLTF.

This clonotype was detected a few times. This chain uses TRBV6-5 with TRBJ2-5; 8 bases line up with TRBD1. CDR1 is MNHEY and CDR2 is SVGAGI in the germline V gene. With 6 bases clipped from V and 6 bases from J, the junction kept 15 bases outside the gene matches. The CDR3 consists of 16 residues. The CDR3 nucleotides are TGTGCCAGCAGCCCGTCGACAGGGGACCCGCCGAAGACCCAGTACTTC. This codes for CASSPSTGDPPKTQYF.

In its sample, this clonotype was seen a few times. The genes are TRBV5-1 and TRBJ2-7; possibly TRBD1 for D (5 bases). This CDR3 comprises 15 residues. Trimming removed 4 bases from V and 0 bases from J, with 14 bases in between. Germline loops: CDR1 SGHRS, CDR2 YFSETQ. In nucleotides, the CDR3 is TGCGCCAGCAGCCCGCGACAGACCCTCTCCTACGAGCAGTACTTC. Amino acid sequence: CASSPRQTLSYEQYF.

This sequence joins TRBV6-6 and TRBJ2-1; 15 positions match TRBD2. Germline V gives CDR1 MNHNY, CDR2 SVGAGI (reference sequence). V lost 5 bases and J lost 4; bases outside the gene matches: 6. The CDR3 runs to 17 residues. The CDR3: CASSQWTSGGVYNEQFF. Written as DNA, the CDR3 is TGTGCCAGCAGTCAATGGACTAGCGGGGGGGTTTACAATGAGCAGTTCTTC.